This T cell receptor (beta chain) is drawn from a study of blood T cell repertoires in COVID-19. Sequencing was performed with immunoSEQ multiplex PCR; in TCRdb, only in-frame clones are kept and a portion is missing. The table includes approximately 180,000 clones, 80% to 90% detected once. The clonotype was recovered from a man aged 60-69 years with acute or convalescent COVID-19. The sample taken for sequencing was peripheral blood.

The DNA for the CDR3 is TGTGCCAGCTCACCACCAGGCGGGACTAGCGGAGTGTCCTACGAGCAGTACTTC. Encoded protein: CASSPPGGTSGVSYEQYF. The V gene is TRBV18, the J gene TRBJ2-7; 11 bases are a match to TRBD2. The CDR3 extends over 18 amino acids. Germline loops: CDR1 KGHSH, CDR2 LQKENI. Trimming cost V 0 bases and J 1 base; bases outside gene matches: 8.